A single sample is the source of the 8 T cell receptor beta chains below, sequenced in a study of OX40 agonist ivuxolimab in advanced cancers. Data came from immunoSEQ multiplex PCR; TCRdb stores just in-frame clones and leaves some out. This table holds fewer than 85,000 clones, roughly four fifths found once. The source was CD4+ or CD8+ T cells sorted from blood, collected in a trial of the OX40 agonist ivuxolimab. These receptors were obtained from an adult with an advanced solid tumor such as melanoma, head and neck, liver or kidney cancer.

This chain connects TRBV4-3 to TRBJ2-7; TRBD2 matches 11 bases. The germline V gene encodes CDR1 LGHNA and CDR2 YSLEER. The CDR3 loop spans 15 amino acids. Unmatched junction bases numbered 6, after V lost 3 bases and J lost 5 bases. CDR3 coding DNA: TGCGCCAGCAGCCAGGGGACTAGCGGCTGGGACGAGCAGTACTTC. Its protein is CASSQGTSGWDEQYF.

CDR3 residues: CASSLAGISYEQYF. For the CDR3, the DNA is TGCGCCAGCAGCTTAGCGGGCATCTCCTACGAGCAGTACTTC. The chain carries TRBV5-1 and TRBJ2-7, with D perhaps TRBD2 (6 bases). V lost 2 bases, J lost 0 bases, and 9 bases lay in between. Germline lookup yields CDR1 SGHRS and CDR2 YFSETQ. This CDR3 has 14 residues.

The chain uses TRBV7-2 and TRBJ2-2, with D possibly matching TRBD2 (6 bases). Germline V gene data show CDR1 as SGHTA and CDR2 as FQGNSA. This CDR3 is 16 amino acids long. Trimming removed 4 bases from V and 1 base from J, with 13 bases in between. The CDR3 coding sequence is TGTGCCAGCAGCTCCGAGGGACTGCTGAACACCGGGGAGCTGTTTTTT. As protein: CASSSEGLLNTGELFF. Filled out from reference TRBV7-2 and TRBJ2-2, the complete variable domain reads GAGVSQSPSNKVTEKGKDVELRCDPISGHTALYWYRQSLGQGLEFLIYFQGNSAPDKSGLPSDRFSAERTGGSVSTLTIQRTQQEDSAVYLCASSSEGLLNTGELFFGEGSRLTVL.

V and J are TRBV4-1 and TRBJ2-1, with 8 bases fitting TRBD1. In germline, CDR1 is MGHRA, CDR2 YSYEKL. V was clipped by 3 bases and J by 7 bases; unmatched bases: 14. CDR3 length: 17 residues. CDR3 nucleotide sequence: TGCGCCAGCAGCCAGCCAAGGACAGGGCCGACTGCGAATGAGCAGTTCTTC. Protein sequence: CASSQPRTGPTANEQFF.

This clone was seen only once. The V call is TRBV28, the J call TRBJ2-1; the D is unclear. Germline V gene sequence: CDR1 MDHEN, CDR2 SYDVKM. V was shortened by 5 bases and J by 8 bases, with 10 bases between the two germline ends. The CDR3 has 12 residues. The CDR3 sequence is CASSRWAHEQFF. Here the CDR3 DNA reads TGTGCCAGCAGTCGATGGGCCCATGAGCAGTTCTTC.

The chain has TRBV9 and TRBJ2-3; D gene ambiguous. Germline CDR1 and CDR2: SGDLS and YYNGEE. V was trimmed by 4 bases and J by 1 base, leaving 22 bases between them. The length of the CDR3 is 18 residues. The CDR3 DNA follows: TGTGCCAGCAGCTCCCCCTCCCGTAAAGAAACCGGCACAGATACGCAGTATTTT. Its translation is CASSSPSRKETGTDTQYF.

This chain connects TRBV2 to TRBJ1-5, with 8 bases fitting TRBD1. The germline CDR1 and CDR2 sequences are SNHLY and FYNNEI. V was pared by 6 bases and J by 5 bases, with 9 bases of the junction left unmatched. CDR3 length: 15 residues. CDR3 amino acids: CASRATGGDYQPQHF. The CDR3 bases are TGTGCCAGCAGGGCAACAGGGGGAGACTATCAGCCCCAGCATTTT.

The rearrangement uses TRBV6-1 and TRBJ1-2; 8 nucleotides agree with TRBD1. Unmatched junction bases numbered 8, after V lost 4 bases and J lost 4 bases. The germline CDR1 and CDR2 sequences are MNHNS and SASEGT. The CDR3 is 15 residues long. The CDR3 DNA sequence: TGTGCCAGCAGTGCAACAGGGGGGAGAAGCTATGGCTACACCTTC. Encoded protein: CASSATGGRSYGYTF.